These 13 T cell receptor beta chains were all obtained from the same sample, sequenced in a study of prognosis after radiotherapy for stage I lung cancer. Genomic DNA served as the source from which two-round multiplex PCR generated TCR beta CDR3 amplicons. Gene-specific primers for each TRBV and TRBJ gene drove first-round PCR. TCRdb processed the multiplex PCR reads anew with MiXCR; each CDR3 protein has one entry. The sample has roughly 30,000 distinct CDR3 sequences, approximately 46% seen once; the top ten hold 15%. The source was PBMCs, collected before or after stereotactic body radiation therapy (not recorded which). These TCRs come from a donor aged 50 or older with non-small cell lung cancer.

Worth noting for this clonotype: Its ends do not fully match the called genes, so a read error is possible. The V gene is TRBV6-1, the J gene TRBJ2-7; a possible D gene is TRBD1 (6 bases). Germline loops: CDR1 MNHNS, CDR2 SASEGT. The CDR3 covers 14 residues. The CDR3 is CSSSIQTGPYEHYF. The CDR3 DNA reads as TGTTCCAGCAGTATACAGACAGGACCCTACGAGCATTACTTC.

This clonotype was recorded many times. CDR3 nucleotide sequence: TGTGCCAGCTCAAGGGGACAGGGGGCTTCAGATACGCAGTATTTT. Its protein is CASSRGQGASDTQYF. The chain combines TRBV18 with TRBJ2-3; 12 nucleotides match TRBD1. Germline V CDR1 and CDR2: KGHSH, LQKENI. This CDR3 comprises 15 residues. V trimming: 5 bases; J trimming: 4 bases; junction bases outside the gene matches: 4.

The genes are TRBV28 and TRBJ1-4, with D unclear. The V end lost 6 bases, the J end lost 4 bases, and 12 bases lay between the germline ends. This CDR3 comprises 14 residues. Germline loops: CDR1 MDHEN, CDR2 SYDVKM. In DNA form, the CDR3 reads TGTGCCAGCAGCCCTAAGCTATATAATGAAAAACTGTTTTTT. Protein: CASSPKLYNEKLFF.

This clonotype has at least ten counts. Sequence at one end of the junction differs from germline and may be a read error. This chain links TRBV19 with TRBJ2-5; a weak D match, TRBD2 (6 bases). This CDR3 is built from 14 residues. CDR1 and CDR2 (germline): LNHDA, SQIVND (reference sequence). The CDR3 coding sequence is TGTGCCAGCAGTAGCGGTAGCCGTCAAGAGACCCAGTACTTC. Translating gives CASSSGSRQETQYF.

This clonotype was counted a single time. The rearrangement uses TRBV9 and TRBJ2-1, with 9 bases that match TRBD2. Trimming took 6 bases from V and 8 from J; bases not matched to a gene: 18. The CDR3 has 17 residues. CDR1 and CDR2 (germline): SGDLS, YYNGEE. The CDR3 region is CASIPYSWTSVKDEQFF. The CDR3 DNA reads TGTGCCAGCATCCCCTACTCCTGGACTAGCGTGAAGGATGAGCAGTTCTTC. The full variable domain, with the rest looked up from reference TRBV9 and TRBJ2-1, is DSGVTQTPKHLITATGQRVTLRCSPRSGDLSVYWYQQSLDQGLQFLIQYYNGEERAKGNILERFSAQQFPDLHSELNLSSLELGDSALYFCASIPYSWTSVKDEQFFGPGTRLTVL.

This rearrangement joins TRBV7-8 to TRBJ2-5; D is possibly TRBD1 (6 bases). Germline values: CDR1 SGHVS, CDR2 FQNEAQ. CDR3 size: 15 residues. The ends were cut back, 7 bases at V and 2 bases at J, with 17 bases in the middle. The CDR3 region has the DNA TGTGCCAGCACCCCCTTGGACAGTGATCAAGAGACCCAGTACTTC. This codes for CASTPLDSDQETQYF.

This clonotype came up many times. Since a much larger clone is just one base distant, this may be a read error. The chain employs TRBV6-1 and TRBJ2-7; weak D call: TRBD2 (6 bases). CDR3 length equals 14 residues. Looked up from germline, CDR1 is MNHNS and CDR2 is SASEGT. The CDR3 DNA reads TGTGCCGGCAGTGTCATGTTCGCGGGACACGAGCAGTACTTC. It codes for CAGSVMFAGHEQYF.

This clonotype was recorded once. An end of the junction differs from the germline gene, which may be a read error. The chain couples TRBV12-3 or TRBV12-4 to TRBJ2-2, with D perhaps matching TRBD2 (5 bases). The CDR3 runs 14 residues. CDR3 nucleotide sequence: TGTGCCAGCATTCCTTTCGACAACACCGGGGAGCTTTTTTTT. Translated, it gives CASIPFDNTGELFF.

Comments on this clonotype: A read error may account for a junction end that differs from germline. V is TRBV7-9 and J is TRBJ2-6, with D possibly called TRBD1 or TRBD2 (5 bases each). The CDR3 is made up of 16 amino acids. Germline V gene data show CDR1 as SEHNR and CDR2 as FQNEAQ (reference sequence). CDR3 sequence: CAGGNRCVSWANVLTF. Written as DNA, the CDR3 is TGTGCCGGGGGAAACAGGTGCGTCTCTTGGGCCAACGTCCTGACTTTC.

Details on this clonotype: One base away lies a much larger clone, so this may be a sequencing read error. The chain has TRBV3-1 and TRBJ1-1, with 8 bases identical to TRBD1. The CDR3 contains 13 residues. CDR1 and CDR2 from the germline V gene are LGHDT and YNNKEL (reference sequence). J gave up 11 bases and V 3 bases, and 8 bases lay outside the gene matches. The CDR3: CASSHGQGWMAFF. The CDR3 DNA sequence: TGTGCCAGCAGCCACGGACAGGGATGGATGGCTTTCTTT.

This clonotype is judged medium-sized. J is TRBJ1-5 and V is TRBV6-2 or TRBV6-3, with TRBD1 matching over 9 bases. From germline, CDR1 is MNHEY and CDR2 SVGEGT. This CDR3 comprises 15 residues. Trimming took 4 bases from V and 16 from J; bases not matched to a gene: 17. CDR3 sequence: CASSFLHFSGTGRHF. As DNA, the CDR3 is TGTGCCAGCAGTTTCCTTCATTTTAGCGGGACAGGGCGTCATTTT.

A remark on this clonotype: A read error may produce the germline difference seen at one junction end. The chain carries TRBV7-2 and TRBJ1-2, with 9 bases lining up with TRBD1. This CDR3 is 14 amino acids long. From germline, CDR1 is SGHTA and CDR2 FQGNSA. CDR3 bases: TGTGCCAACAGCGCCCGGACAGGGGACTATGGCTACACCTTC. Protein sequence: CANSARTGDYGYTF.

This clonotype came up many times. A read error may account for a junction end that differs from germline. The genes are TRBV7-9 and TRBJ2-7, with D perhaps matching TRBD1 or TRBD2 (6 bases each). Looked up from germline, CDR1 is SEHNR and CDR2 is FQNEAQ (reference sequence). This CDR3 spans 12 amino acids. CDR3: CASSPEGGEQYF. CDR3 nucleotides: TGTGCTAGCAGCCCCGAGGGGGGCGAGCAGTACTTC.